This entry features one T cell receptor beta chain sequence. Antigen: not known. This sample's time point: patch test 2, 6 weeks after DPC sensitization. Treatment given: therapeutic diphenylcyclopropenone sensitization with weekly scalp DPC. TCRdb reprocessed the RACE reads with MiXCR, giving one entry per CDR3 protein. The table shows 350,000 to 400,000 distinct CDR3 sequences, with about 6% occurring only once. Germline V gene data show CDR1 as LGHNA and CDR2 as YSLEER. Trimming at V came to 0 bases and at J to 3 bases, leaving 9 bases not matched to a gene. The CDR3 is made up of 18 amino acids. The data were taken from a study of human T cells and chemical hapten exposure. Study conclusions and caveats: TCRs above 1 in 1000 frequency stayed constant with DPC sensitization. Alopecia was present in the donors, so their immune response may differ from healthy people's.

This chain connects TRBV4-3 to TRBJ2-2; 8 nucleotides match TRBD2. This specimen consisted of whole blood, obtained in connection with sensitization to the hapten diphenylcyclopropenone (DPC). This clonotype was sampled from a woman aged 18-30 years with alopecia areata. Some clones in this sample may be carry-over from other donors' samples. For the CDR3, the DNA is TGCGCCAGCAGCCAAGATCACGGCGGGGGGAGTTACACCGGGGAGCTGTTTTTT. It encodes CASSQDHGGGSYTGELFF.